This T cell receptor (beta chain) was recovered during a study of T cell responses to AZD1222 COVID-19 vaccine. Only in-frame clones appear in the TCRdb table, and some are missing; sequencing was by immunoSEQ multiplex PCR. The sample yields over 130,000 clones, approximately 92% seen once. This clone was observed once. The germline gives CDR1 KGHSH, CDR2 LQKENI. The CDR3 runs 17 residues. The germline V and J ends were trimmed by 3 bases and 7 bases, with 19 bases remaining between them. The sample here was peripheral blood, taken on day 0 of AZD1222 vaccination. The genes are TRBV18 and TRBJ1-6; D unclear. This sequence was found in an adult in good health. CDR3 in DNA: TGTGCCAGCTCACCCGTGGGGAGTTTAGCTGCCAATTCACCCCTCCACTTT. Its protein product is CASSPVGSLAANSPLHF.